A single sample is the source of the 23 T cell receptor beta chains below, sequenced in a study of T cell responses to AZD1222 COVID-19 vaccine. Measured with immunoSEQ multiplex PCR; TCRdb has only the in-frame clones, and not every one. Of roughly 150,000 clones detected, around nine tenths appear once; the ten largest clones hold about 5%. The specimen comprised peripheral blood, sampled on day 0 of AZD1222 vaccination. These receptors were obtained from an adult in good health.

CDR3 bases: TGCGCCAGCAGCCAAGAACCGGGCCTAGGGAATTCACCCCTCCACTTT. Amino acids: CASSQEPGLGNSPLHF. The chain uses TRBV4-3 and TRBJ1-6; no clear D gene. Trimming removed 0 bases from V and 7 bases from J, with 13 bases in between. In germline, CDR1 is LGHNA, CDR2 YSLEER. This CDR3 spans 16 amino acids.

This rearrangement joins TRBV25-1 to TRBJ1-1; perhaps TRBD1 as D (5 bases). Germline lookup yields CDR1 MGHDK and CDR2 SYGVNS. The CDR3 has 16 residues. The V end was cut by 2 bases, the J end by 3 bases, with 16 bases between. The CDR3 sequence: CASSETGGAGDTEAFF. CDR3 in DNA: TGTGCCAGCAGTGAAACGGGAGGGGCGGGTGACACTGAAGCTTTCTTT.

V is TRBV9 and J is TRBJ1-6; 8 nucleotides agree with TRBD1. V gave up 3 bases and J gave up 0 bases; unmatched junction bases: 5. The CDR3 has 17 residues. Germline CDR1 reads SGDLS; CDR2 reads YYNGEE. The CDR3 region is CASSDRDRSSYNSPLHF. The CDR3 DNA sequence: TGTGCCAGCAGCGACCGGGACAGGAGCTCCTATAATTCACCCCTCCACTTT. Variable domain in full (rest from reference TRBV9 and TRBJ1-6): DSGVTQTPKHLITATGQRVTLRCSPRSGDLSVYWYQQSLDQGLQFLIQYYNGEERAKGNILERFSAQQFPDLHSELNLSSLELGDSALYFCASSDRDRSSYNSPLHFGNGTRLTVT.

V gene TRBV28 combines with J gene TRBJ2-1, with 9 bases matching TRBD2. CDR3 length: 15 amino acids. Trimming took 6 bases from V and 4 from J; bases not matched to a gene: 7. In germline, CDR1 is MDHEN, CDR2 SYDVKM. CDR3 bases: TGTGCCAGCAGCCCGCAGGGACTAGCTTACAATGAGCAGTTCTTC. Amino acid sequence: CASSPQGLAYNEQFF.

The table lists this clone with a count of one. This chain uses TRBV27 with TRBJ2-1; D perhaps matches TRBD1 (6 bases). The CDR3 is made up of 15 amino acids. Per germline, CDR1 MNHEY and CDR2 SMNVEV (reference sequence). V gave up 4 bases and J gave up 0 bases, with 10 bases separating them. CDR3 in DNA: TGTGCCAGCAGTTCAACAGGGAGCTCCTACAATGAGCAGTTCTTC. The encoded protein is CASSSTGSSYNEQFF.

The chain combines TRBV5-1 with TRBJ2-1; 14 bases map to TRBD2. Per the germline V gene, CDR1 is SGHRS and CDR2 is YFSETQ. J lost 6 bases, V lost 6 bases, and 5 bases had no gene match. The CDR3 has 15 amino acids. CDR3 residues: CASMTGTSGSNEQFF. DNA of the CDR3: TGCGCCAGCATGACCGGGACTAGCGGGAGCAATGAGCAGTTCTTC.

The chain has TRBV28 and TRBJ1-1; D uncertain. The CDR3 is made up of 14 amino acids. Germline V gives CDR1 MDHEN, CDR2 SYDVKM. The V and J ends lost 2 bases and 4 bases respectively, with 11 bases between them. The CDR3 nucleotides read TGTGCCAGCAGTTTAGAAGTACTGGGCACTGAAGCTTTCTTT. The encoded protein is CASSLEVLGTEAFF.

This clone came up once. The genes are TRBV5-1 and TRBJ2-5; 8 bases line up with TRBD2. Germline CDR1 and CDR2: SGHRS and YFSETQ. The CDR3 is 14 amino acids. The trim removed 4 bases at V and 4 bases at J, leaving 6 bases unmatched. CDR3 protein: CASSPLAGTETQYF. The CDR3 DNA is TGCGCCAGCAGCCCTTTAGCGGGAACAGAGACCCAGTACTTC.

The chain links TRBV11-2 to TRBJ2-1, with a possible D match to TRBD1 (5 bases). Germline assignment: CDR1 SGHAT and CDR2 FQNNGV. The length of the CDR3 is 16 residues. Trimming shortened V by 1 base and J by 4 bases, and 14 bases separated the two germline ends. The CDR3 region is CASSLVSRALYNEQFF. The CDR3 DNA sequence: TGTGCCAGCAGCTTAGTTTCCAGGGCGCTATACAATGAGCAGTTCTTC.

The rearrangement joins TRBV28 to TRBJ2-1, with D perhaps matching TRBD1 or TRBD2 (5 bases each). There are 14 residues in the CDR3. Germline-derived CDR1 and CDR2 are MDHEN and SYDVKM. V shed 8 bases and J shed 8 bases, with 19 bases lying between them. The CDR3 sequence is CASCVWGSLDEQFF. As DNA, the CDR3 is TGTGCCAGCTGTGTCTGGGGGAGTCTCGATGAGCAGTTCTTC.

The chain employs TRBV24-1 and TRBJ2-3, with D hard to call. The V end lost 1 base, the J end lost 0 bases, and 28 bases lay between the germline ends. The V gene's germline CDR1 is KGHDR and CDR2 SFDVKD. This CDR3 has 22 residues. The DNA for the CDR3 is TGTGCCACCAGTGATTTCGCTACCTCCTCAATTTTCCTTTCCCAAAGCACAGATACGCAGTATTTT. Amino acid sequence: CATSDFATSSIFLSQSTDTQYF.

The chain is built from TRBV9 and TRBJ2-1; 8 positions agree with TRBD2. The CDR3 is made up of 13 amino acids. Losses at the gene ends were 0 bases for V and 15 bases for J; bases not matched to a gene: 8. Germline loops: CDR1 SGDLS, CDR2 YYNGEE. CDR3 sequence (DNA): TGTGCCAGCAGCGTAGGAAACAGCGGGAGTAGGTTCTTC. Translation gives CASSVGNSGSRFF.

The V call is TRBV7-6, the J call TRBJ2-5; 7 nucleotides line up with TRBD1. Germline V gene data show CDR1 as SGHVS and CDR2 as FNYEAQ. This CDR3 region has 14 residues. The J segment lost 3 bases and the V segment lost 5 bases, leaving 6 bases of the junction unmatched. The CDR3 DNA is TGTGCCAGCAGCCCAGGGACAGCTGAAGAGACCCAGTACTTC. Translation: CASSPGTAEETQYF.

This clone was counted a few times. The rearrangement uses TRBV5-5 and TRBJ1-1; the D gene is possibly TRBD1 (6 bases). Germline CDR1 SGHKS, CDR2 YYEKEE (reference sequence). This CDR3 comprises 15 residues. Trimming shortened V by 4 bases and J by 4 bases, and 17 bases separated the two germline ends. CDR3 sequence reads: CASSKYRAGITEAFF. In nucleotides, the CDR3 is TGTGCCAGCAGCAAATACAGGGCCGGGATCACTGAAGCTTTCTTT.

DNA for the CDR3: TGTGCCAGCAGTCTGGGGGTGGGGACCTACAATGAGCAGTTCTTC. Encoded protein: CASSLGVGTYNEQFF. The chain recombines TRBV28 with TRBJ2-1; D may match TRBD1 or TRBD2 (5 bases each). This CDR3 is built from 15 residues. CDR1 and CDR2 (germline): MDHEN, SYDVKM. Trimming removed 5 bases from V and 2 bases from J, with 13 bases in between.

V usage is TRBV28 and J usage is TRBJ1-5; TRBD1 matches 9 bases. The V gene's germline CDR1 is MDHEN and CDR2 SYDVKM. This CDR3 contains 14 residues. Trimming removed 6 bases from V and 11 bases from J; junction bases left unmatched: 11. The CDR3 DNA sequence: TGTGCCAGCAGGGCCCCGGGACAGGGCTTGACCCAGCATTTT. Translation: CASRAPGQGLTQHF.

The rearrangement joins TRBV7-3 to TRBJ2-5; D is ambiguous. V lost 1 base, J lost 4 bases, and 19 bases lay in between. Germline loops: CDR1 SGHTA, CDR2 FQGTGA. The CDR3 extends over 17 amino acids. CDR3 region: CASSLISLDGVLETQYF. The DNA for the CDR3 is TGTGCCAGCAGCTTAATATCCCTGGACGGAGTGTTAGAGACCCAGTACTTC.

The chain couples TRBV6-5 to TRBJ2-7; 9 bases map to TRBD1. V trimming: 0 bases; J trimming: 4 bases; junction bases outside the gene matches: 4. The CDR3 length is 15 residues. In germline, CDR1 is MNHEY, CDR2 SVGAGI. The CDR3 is CASSYSDRGLYEQYF. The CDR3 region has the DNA TGTGCCAGCAGTTACTCGGACAGGGGTTTGTACGAGCAGTACTTC.

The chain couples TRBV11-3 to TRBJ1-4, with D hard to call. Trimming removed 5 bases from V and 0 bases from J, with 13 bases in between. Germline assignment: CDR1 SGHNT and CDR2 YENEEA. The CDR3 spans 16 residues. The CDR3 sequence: CASSANSGATNEKLFF. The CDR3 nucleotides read TGTGCCAGCAGCGCAAACTCAGGTGCAACTAATGAAAAACTGTTTTTT.

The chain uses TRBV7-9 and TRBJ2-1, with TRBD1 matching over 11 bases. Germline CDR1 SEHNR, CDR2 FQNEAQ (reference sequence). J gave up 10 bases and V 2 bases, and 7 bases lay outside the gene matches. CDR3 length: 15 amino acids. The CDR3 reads CASSLRDRGAQEQFF. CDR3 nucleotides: TGTGCCAGCAGCTTACGGGACAGGGGGGCCCAGGAGCAGTTCTTC.

The CDR3 DNA sequence: TGTGCCACCAGCCGAGGGACTCGGACAGATACGCAGTATTTT. Translated, it gives CATSRGTRTDTQYF. The rearrangement links TRBV15 to TRBJ2-3; TRBD2 might be the D (6 bases). The CDR3 is made up of 14 amino acids. CDR1 LNHNV and CDR2 YYDKDF come from the germline V gene (reference sequence). Trimming removed 5 bases from V and 3 bases from J, with 12 bases in between.

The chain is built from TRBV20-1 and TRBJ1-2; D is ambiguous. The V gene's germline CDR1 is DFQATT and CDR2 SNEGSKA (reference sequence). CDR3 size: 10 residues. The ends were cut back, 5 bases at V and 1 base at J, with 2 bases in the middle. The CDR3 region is CSAGNYGYTF. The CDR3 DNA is TGCAGTGCTGGTAACTATGGCTACACCTTC.

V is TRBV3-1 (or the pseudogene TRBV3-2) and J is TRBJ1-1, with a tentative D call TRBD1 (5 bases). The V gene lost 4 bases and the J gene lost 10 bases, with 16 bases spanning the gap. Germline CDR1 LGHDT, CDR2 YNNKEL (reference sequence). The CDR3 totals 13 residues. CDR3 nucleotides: TGTGCCAGCAGCCCCCAAGAAAGTGGGGGAGCTTTCTTT. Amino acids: CASSPQESGGAFF.